This T cell receptor (beta chain) was identified during a study of blood T cell repertoires in COVID-19 (dated by TCRdb to 2020 to 2022). With regard to the full study: Samples covering the acute and convalescent phases of COVID-19 were provided by collaborators in the United States, Italy and Spain. The dataset comprised deeply sampled blood TCRbeta repertoires from subjects exposed to, actively infected with, or recovered from COVID-19. The prospective study material was composed of cDNA or gDNA derived from T cells, B-cell-depleted T cells, or PBMCs. The repertoires were made available in a free public database intended to serve as a resource for research on the immune response to SARS-CoV-2. Where HLA class I and class II types were available, the types were taken from metadata supplied by the sample provider, not from assay-based typing. A de-identified subject ID, COVID-19 status, age in years and sex were almost always included in the sample metadata. Samples came from the ongoing ImmuneRACE study (first 160 participants) plus 1,254 subjects from 6 global collaborators.

Results and caveats for the whole study, not just this receptor: How much clinical and demographic metadata was included differed by source and by participant, and the metadata was provided uncurated.

The collaborating institutions used their own protocols to collect whole blood in K2EDTA tubes. For TCRbeta analysis, collaborators shipped samples as frozen whole blood, isolated PBMCs, or DNA extracted from either of those sample types. Remarks on this clone: The antigen it recognizes is unknown. Base qualities are missing; no much larger clone stands one base away.

The CDR3 covers 13 residues, taking in both the cysteine and the phenylalanine. CDR3 DNA only is kept here, 39 bases in frame from base 1. Via the germline V gene (reference sequence), CDR1 is LNHDA and CDR2 SQIVND. Trimmed from V: 5 bases; trimmed from J: 5 bases; junction bases lacking a gene match: 5. TCRbeta CDR3 regions were amplified from genomic DNA using the immunoSEQ Assay, a bias-controlled multiplex PCR. In the authors' own workflow: The number of nucleated cells in each sample was estimated by amplification of reference gene primers within the assay. Sequence reads were collapsed and filtered to measure the absolute abundance of every unique TCRbeta CDR3 rearrangement. Productive Simpson clonality was computed per sample as the square root of Simpson's diversity index over productive rearrangements. TCRdb obtained this table from immuneACCESS and retained in-frame rearrangements with V and J assigned. These tables miss some clones; where compared with another copy, unresolved V genes account for less than half of the shortfall, and the remainder is unexplained. For V, J and clone size, that table is used; D and trimming come from the DNA. Recorded for this sample are approximately 25,000 clones; 85% to 90% of them occurred a single time. The ten top clones hold more than 1.5% of the sample.

The sample taken for sequencing was peripheral blood. The TCR was taken from a woman aged 55-69 years with active COVID-19. The V and J genes are TRBV19 and TRBJ1-2, and 7 bases in between align with TRBD1. The DNA sequence follows: TGTGCCAGTAGTCCCGACAGGGTTTATGGCTACACCTTC. Its protein is CASSPDRVYGYTF.